This T cell receptor (beta chain) was recovered during a study of T cell responses to AZD1222 COVID-19 vaccine. General study results and limits: Baseline antibody screening turned up just a handful of seropositive AZD1222 recipients. Clonal diversity was possibly underestimated; the donors were predominantly white British and more often female.

Concerning this clone itself: Its antigen is as yet unknown.

The V gene's germline CDR1 is MNHEY and CDR2 SVGAGI. Trimming cost V 7 bases and J 4 bases, with 16 bases left between them. This CDR3 has 14 residues. TCRdb's copy holds only in-frame clones and misses some; the assay was immunoSEQ multiplex PCR. The sample shows some 150,000 clones, around 90% of them seen only once. The chain links TRBV6-5 to TRBJ1-2; perhaps TRBD1 as D (5 bases). The TCR comes from an adult who received the MenACWY meningococcal vaccine as a control. The sample in question was peripheral blood, obtained 28 days after the second dose of the MenACWY control vaccine. The CDR3 is CASTPTTGGYGYTF. CDR3 DNA: TGTGCCAGCACCCCGACCACGGGGGGCTATGGCTACACCTTC.